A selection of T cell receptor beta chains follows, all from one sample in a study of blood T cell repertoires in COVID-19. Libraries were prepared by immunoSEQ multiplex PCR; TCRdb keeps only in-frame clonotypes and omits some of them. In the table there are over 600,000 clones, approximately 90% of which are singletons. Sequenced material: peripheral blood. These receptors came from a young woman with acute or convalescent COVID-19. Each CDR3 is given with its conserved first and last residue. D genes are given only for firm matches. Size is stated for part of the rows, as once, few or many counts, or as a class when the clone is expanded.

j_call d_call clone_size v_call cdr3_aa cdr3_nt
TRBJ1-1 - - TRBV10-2 CASSESVEAFF TGCGCCAGCAGTGAGTCCGTTGAAGCTTTCTTT
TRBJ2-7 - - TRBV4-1 CASSRDSISYEQYF TGCGCCAGCAGCCGGGACTCGATCTCCTACGAGCAGTACTTC
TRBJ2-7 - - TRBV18 CASSPPQGSYEQYF TGTGCCAGCTCACCACCACAGGGCTCCTACGAGCAGTACTTC
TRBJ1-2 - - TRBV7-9 CASSGGKNGYTF TGTGCCAGCAGCGGCGGGAAGAATGGCTACACCTTC
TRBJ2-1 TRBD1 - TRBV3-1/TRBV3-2 CASSQDEQGQGKVHEQFF TGTGCCAGCAGCCAAGATGAACAAGGACAGGGGAAGGTCCATGAGCAGTTCTTC
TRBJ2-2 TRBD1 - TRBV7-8 CASSFYPDWTGGSTGELFF TGTGCCAGCAGCTTTTATCCCGATTGGACAGGGGGCTCCACCGGGGAGCTGTTTTTT
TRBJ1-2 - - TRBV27 CASSLASGSTREFNYGYTF TGTGCCAGCAGTTTGGCCTCCGGGAGTACTCGTGAGTTTAACTATGGCTACACCTTC
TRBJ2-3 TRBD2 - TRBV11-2 CASSSLRGAILTDTQYF TGTGCCAGCAGCTCACTGCGGGGGGCGATTCTCACAGATACGCAGTATTTT
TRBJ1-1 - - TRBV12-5 CASGSTTRNTEAFF TGTGCTAGTGGTTCGACTACCCGGAACACTGAAGCTTTCTTT
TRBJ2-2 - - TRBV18 CASSPQSNTGELFF TGTGCCAGCTCACCCCAGTCGAACACCGGGGAGCTGTTTTTT
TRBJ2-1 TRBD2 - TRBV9 CASSTLAGGRYNEQFF TGTGCCAGCAGCACACTAGCGGGGGGGCGCTACAATGAGCAGTTCTTC
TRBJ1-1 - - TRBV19 CASSRELLWNTEAFF TGTGCCAGTAGCCGGGAACTACTTTGGAACACTGAAGCTTTCTTT
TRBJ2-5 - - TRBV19 CASSTIQGSVGNLGTQYF TGTGCCAGTAGTACCATACAGGGTTCCGTGGGTAATCTTGGGACCCAGTACTTC
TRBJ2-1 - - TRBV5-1 CASSPDSAHSYNEQFF TGCGCCAGCAGCCCCGACTCGGCGCACTCCTACAATGAGCAGTTCTTC
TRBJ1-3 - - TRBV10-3 CATLDSLSGNTIYF TGTGCCACCCTCGACAGCCTCTCTGGAAACACCATATATTTT
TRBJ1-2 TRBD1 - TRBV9 CASSVGTGGKGYGYTF TGTGCCAGCAGCGTTGGGACAGGGGGTAAAGGGTATGGCTACACCTTC
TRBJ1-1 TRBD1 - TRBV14 CASSQVPGGSTEAFF TGTGCCAGCAGCCAAGTCCCAGGGGGAAGCACTGAAGCTTTCTTT
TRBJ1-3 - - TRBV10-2 CASRQRAGGNTIYF TGCGCCAGCCGCCAGAGGGCTGGTGGAAACACCATATATTTT
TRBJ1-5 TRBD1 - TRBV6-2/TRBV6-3 CASSDRGQPQHF TGTGCCAGCAGTGACAGGGGTCAGCCCCAGCATTTT
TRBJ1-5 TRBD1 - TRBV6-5 CATGQGGNQPQHF TGTGCCACCGGACAGGGAGGCAATCAGCCCCAGCATTTT
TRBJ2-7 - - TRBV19 CATQTSGWEQYF TGTGCCACCCAGACGTCGGGGTGGGAGCAGTACTTC
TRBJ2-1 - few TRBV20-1 CSALKPYEQFF TGCAGTGCCCTGAAGCCTTATGAGCAGTTCTTC
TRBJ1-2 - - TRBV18 CASSSLGGRSYGYTF TGTGCCAGCTCAAGTTTGGGGGGGCGAAGCTATGGCTACACCTTC
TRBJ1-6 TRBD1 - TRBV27 CASSLSTPGQGFSSYNSPLHF TGTGCCAGCAGTTTATCTACACCAGGACAGGGGTTTAGCTCCTATAATTCACCCCTCCACTTT
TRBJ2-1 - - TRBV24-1 CATSDMSGEFF TGTGCCACCAGTGATATGAGCGGTGAGTTCTTC
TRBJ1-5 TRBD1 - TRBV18 CASTGDRGEQPQHF TGTGCCAGCACTGGGGACAGGGGAGAACAGCCCCAGCATTTT
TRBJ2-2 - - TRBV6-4 CASSGQDTGELFF TGTGCCAGCAGTGGACAGGACACCGGGGAGCTGTTTTTT
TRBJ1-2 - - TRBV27 CASSLVGVTSTDYGYTF TGTGCCAGCAGTTTAGTTGGGGTAACTTCGACAGACTATGGCTACACCTTC